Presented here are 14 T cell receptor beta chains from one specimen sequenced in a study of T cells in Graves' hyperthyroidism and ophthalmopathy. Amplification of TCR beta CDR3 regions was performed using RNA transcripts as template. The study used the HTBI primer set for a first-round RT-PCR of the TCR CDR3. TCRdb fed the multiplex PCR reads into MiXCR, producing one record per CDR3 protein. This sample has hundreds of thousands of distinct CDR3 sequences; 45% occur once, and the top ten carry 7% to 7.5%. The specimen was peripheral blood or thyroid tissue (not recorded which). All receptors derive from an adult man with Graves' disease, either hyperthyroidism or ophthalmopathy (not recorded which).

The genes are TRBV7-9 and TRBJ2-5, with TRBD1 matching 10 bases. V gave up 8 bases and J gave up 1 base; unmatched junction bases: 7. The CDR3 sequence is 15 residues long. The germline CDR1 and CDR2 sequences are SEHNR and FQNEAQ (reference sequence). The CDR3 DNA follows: TGTGCCAGCGGATCCGGGACAGGGGTCCAAGAGACCCAGTACTTC. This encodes CASGSGTGVQETQYF. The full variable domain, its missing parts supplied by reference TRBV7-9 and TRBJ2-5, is DTGVSQNPRHKITKRGQNVTFRCDPISEHNRLYWYRQTLGQGPEFLTYFQNEAQLEKSRLLSDRFSAERPKGSFSTLEIQRTEQGDSAMYLCASGSGTGVQETQYFGPGTRLLVL.

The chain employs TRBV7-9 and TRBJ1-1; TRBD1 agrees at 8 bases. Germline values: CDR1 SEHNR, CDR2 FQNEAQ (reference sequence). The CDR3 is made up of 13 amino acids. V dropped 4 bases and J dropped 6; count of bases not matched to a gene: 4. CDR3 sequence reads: CASSYGTGPEAFF. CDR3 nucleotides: TGTGCCAGCAGCTACGGGACAGGACCTGAAGCTTTCTTT.

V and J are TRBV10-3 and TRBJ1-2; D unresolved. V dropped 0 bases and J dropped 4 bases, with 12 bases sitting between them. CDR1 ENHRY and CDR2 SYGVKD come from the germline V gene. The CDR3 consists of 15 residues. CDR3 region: CAISESGESGYGYTF. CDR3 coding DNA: TGTGCCATCAGTGAGTCTGGGGAATCAGGCTATGGCTACACCTTC.

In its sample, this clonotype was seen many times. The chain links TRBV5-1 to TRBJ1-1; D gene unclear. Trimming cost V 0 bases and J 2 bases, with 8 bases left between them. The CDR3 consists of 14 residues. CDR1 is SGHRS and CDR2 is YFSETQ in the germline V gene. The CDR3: CASSLASLNTEAFF. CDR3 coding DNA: TGCGCCAGCAGCTTGGCCAGCCTTAACACTGAAGCTTTCTTT.

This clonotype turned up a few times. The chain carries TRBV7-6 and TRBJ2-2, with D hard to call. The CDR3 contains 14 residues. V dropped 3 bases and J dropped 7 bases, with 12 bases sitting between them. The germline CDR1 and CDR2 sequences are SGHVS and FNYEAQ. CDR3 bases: TGTGCCAGCAGCTTCGCCGGGTTAGACGGGGAGCTGTTTTTT. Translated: CASSFAGLDGELFF.

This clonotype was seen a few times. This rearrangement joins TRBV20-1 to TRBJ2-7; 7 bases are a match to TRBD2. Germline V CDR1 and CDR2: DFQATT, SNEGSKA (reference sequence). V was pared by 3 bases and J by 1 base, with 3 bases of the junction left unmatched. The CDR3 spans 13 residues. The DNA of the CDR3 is TGCAGTGCTAGGCCTAGCGGATCCTACGAGCAGTACTTC. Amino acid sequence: CSARPSGSYEQYF.

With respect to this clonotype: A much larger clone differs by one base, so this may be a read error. The DNA for the CDR3 is TGCAGCGTTGAAGGTCAGGGCAGGGTCCAGACCCAGTACTTC. Translated: CSVEGQGRVQTQYF. The J gene is TRBJ2-5, the V gene TRBV29-1, with a possible D match to TRBD1 (5 bases). V lost 1 base and J lost 6, with 15 bases in between. The CDR3 totals 14 residues. Looked up from germline, CDR1 is SQVTM and CDR2 is ANQGSEA. Filled out from reference TRBV29-1 and TRBJ2-5, the complete variable domain reads SAVISQKPSRDICQRGTSLTIQCQVDSQVTMMFWYRQQPGQSLTLIATANQGSEATYESGFVIDKFPISRPNLTFSTLTVSNMSPEDSSIYLCSVEGQGRVQTQYFGPGTRLLVL.

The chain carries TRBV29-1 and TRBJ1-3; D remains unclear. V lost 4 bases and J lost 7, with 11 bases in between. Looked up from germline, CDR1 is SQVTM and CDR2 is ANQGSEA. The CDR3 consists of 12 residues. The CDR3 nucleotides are TGCAGCGTTGCAGGCGGTCTGAACACCATATATTTT. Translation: CSVAGGLNTIYF.

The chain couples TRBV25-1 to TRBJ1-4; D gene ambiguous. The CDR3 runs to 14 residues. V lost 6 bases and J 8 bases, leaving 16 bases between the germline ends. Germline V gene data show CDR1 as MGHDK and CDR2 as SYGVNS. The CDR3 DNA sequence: TGTGCCAGCAGCCCCCCGGGCCCGGCAGAAAAACTGTTTTTT. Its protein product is CASSPPGPAEKLFF.

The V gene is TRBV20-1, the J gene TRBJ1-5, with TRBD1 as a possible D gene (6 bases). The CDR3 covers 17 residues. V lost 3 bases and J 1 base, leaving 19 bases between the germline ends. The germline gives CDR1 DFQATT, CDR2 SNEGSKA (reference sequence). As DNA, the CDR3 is TGCAGTGCTAGCAATTACCGGGGGCCGGGGAGCAATCAGCCCCAGCATTTT. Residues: CSASNYRGPGSNQPQHF.

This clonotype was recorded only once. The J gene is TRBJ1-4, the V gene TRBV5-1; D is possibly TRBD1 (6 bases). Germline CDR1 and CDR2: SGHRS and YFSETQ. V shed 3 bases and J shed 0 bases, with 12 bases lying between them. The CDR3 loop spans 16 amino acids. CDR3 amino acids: CASSWGDRTTNEKLFF. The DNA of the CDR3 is TGCGCCAGCAGCTGGGGAGACAGGACAACTAATGAAAAACTGTTTTTT.

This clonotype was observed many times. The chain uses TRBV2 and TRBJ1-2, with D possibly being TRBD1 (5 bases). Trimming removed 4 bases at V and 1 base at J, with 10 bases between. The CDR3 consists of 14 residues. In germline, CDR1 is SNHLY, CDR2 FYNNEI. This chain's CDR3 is CASSVRRDNYGYTF. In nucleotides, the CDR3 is TGTGCCAGCAGTGTTCGCAGGGATAACTATGGCTACACCTTC.

CDR3 DNA: TGTGCCAGCAGTCTCCGGGGGGGCAGGTTTAATTCACCCCTCCACTTT. It specifies CASSLRGGRFNSPLHF. The chain employs TRBV7-8 and TRBJ1-6; D may be TRBD1 (6 bases). CDR1 is SGHVS and CDR2 is FQNEAQ in the germline V gene. There are 16 residues in the CDR3. With 6 bases removed from V and 6 bases from J, the gap between germline ends came to 18 bases.

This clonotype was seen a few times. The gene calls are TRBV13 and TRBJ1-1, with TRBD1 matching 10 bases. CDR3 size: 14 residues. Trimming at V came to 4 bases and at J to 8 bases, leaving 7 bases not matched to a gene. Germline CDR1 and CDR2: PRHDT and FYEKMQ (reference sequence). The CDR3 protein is CASSSPTGGGEAFF. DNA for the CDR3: TGTGCCAGCAGCTCTCCGACAGGGGGCGGGGAAGCTTTCTTT.